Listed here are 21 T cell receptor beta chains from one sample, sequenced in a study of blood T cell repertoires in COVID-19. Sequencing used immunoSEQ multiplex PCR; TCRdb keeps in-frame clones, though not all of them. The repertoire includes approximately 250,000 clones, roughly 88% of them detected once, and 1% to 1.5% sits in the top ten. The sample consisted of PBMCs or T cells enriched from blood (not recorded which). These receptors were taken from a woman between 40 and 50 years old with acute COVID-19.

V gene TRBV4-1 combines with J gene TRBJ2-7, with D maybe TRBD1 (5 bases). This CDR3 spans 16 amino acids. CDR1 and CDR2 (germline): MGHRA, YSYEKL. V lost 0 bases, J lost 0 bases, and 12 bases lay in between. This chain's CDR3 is CASSQDGQPSSYEQYF. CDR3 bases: TGCGCCAGCAGCCAAGATGGACAACCAAGCTCCTACGAGCAGTACTTC.

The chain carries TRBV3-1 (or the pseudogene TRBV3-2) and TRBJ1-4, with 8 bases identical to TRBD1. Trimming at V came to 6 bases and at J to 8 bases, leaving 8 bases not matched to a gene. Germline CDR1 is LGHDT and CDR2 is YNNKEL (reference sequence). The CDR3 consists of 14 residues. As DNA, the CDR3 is TGTGCCAGCAGACTCGGACAGGGCGGCGAAAAACTGTTTTTT. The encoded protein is CASRLGQGGEKLFF.

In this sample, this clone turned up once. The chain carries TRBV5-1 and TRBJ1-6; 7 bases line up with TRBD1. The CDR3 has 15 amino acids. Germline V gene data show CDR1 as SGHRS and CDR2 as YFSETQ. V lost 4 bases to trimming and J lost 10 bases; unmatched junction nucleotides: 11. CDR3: CASSPNTGEDSPLHF. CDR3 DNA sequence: TGCGCCAGCAGCCCCAACACAGGGGAAGACTCACCCCTCCACTTT.

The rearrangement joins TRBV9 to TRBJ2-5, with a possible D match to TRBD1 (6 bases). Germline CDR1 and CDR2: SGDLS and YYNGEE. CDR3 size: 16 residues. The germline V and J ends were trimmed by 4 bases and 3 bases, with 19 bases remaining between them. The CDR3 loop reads CASSLARDTNEETQYF. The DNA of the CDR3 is TGTGCCAGCAGCCTTGCCCGGGACACGAACGAAGAGACCCAGTACTTC.

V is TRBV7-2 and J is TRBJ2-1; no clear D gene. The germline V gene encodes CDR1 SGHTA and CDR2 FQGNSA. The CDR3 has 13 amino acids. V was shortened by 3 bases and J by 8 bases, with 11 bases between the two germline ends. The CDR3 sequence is CASSFQRHDEQFF. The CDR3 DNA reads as TGTGCCAGCAGCTTCCAACGACACGATGAGCAGTTCTTC.

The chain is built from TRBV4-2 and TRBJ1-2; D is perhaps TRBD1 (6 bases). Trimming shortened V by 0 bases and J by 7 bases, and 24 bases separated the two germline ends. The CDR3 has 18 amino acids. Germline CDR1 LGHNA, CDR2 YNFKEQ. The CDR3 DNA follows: TGTGCCAGCAGCCAAGATTCTGGGGGCAACAGCCAAGGGGTTGGCTACACCTTC. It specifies CASSQDSGGNSQGVGYTF.

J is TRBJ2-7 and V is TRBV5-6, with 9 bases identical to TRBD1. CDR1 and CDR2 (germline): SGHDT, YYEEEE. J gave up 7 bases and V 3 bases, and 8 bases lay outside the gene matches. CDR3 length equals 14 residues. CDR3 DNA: TGTGCCAGCAGCTGGGGACAGGGAACAGGAGAGCAGTACGTC. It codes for CASSWGQGTGEQYV.

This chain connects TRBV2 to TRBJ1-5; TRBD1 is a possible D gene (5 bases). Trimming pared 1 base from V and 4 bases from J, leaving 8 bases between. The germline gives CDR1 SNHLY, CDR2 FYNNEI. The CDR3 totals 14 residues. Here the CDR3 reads CASSEGTYNQPQHF. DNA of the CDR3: TGTGCCAGCAGTGAAGGGACATATAATCAGCCCCAGCATTTT.

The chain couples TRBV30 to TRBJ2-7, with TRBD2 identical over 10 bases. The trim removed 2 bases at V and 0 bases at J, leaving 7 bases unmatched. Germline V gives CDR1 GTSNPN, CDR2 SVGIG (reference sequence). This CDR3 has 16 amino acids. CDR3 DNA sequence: TGTGCCTGGAGTATCCGGACTAGCGGAAGCTCCTACGAGCAGTACTTC. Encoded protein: CAWSIRTSGSSYEQYF. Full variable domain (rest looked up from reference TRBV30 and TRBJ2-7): SQTIHQWPATLVQPVGSPLSLECTVEGTSNPNLYWYRQAAGRGLQLLFYSVGIGQISSEVPQNLSASRPQDRQFILSSKKLLLSDSGFYLCAWSIRTSGSSYEQYFGPGTRLTVT.

The CDR3 sequence is CASSPQTGERGYGYTF. The DNA for the CDR3 is TGTGCCAGCTCACCACAGACAGGGGAACGTGGGTATGGCTACACCTTC. The chain is built from TRBV18 and TRBJ1-2; TRBD1 agrees at 8 bases. Germline CDR1 is KGHSH and CDR2 is LQKENI. The CDR3 is 16 amino acids. V lost 1 base and J lost 5; bases outside the gene matches: 9.

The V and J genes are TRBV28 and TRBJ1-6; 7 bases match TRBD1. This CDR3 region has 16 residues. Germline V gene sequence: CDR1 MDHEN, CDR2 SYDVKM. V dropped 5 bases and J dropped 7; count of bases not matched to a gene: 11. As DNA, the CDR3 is TGTGCCAGCAGTCCTAACAGGGGTTTCATGAATTCACCCCTCCACTTT. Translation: CASSPNRGFMNSPLHF. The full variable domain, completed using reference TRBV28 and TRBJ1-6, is DVKVTQSSRYLVKRTGEKVFLECVQDMDHENMFWYRQDPGLGLRLIYFSYDVKMKEKGDIPEGYSVSREKKERFSLILESASTNQTSMYLCASSPNRGFMNSPLHFGNGTRLTVT.

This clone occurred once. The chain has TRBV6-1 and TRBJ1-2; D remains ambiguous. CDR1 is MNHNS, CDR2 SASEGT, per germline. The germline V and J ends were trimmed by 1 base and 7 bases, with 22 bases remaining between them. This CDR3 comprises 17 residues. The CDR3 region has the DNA TGTGCCAGCAGTGAAGGGATCGGGGATACCTTAGGTGGTGGCTACACCTTC. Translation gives CASSEGIGDTLGGGYTF.

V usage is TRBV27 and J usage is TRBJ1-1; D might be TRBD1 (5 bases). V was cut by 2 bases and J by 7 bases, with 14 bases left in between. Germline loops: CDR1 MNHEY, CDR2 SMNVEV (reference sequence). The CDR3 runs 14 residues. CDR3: CASSLLGGGGEAFF. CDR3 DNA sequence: TGTGCCAGCAGTTTACTTGGGGGAGGTGGTGAAGCTTTCTTT.

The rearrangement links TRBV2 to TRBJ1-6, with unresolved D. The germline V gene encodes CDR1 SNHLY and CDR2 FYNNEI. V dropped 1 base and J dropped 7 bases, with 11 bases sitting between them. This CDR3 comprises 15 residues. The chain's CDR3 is CASSEVGRRNSPLHF. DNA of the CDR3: TGTGCCAGCAGTGAAGTCGGCAGGCGCAATTCACCCCTCCACTTT.

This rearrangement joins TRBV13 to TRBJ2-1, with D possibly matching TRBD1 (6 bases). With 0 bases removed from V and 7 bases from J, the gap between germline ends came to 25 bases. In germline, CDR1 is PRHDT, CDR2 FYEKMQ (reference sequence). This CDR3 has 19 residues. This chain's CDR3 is CASSLGSGLNSGDRNEQFF. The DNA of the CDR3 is TGTGCCAGCAGCTTAGGATCCGGACTTAACTCAGGGGATCGGAATGAGCAGTTCTTC.

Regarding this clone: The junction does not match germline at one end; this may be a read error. The CDR3 loop reads CASRLQGIGSPFHF. In DNA form, the CDR3 reads TGTGCCAGCAGGTTACAGGGTATCGGGTCACCCTTCCACTTT. This chain joins TRBV7-9 and TRBJ1-6; a possible D gene is TRBD1 (6 bases). CDR1 SEHNR and CDR2 FQNEAQ come from the germline V gene (reference sequence). The CDR3 length is 14 residues.

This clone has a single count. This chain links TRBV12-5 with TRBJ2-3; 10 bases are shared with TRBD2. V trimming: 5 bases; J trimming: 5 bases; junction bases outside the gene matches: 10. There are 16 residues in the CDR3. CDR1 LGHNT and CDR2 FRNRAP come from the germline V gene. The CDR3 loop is CASGNFLAGEEDTQYF. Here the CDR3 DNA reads TGTGCTAGTGGTAACTTCCTAGCGGGAGAAGAAGATACGCAGTATTTT.

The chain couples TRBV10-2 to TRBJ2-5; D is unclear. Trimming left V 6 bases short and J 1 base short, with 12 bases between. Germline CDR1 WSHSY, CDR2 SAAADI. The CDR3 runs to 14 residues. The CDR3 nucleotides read TGCGCCAGCAGCAGGCCCTCCCGCCAAGAGACCCAGTACTTC. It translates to CASSRPSRQETQYF.

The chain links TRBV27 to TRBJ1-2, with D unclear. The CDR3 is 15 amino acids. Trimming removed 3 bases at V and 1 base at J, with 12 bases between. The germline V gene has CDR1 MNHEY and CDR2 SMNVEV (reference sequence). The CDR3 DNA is TGTGCCAGCAGTTTTTTAACCGCGGGTAACTATGGCTACACCTTC. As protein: CASSFLTAGNYGYTF.

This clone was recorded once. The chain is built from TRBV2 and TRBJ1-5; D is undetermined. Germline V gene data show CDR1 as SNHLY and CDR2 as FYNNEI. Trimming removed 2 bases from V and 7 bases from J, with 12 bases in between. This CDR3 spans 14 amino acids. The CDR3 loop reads CASSENQREQPQHF. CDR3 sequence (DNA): TGTGCCAGCAGTGAAAATCAACGGGAACAGCCCCAGCATTTT.

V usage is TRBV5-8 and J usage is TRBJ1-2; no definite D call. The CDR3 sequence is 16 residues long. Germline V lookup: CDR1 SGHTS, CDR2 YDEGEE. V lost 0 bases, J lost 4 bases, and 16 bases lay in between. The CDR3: CASSLDRHRRGYGYTF. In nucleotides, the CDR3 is TGTGCCAGCAGCTTGGACCGCCATAGACGAGGCTATGGCTACACCTTC.